The 29 T cell receptor beta chains in this list originate from one sample, sequenced in a study of neurological immune-mediated disorders. MiXCR, run by TCRdb on the 5' RACE reads, gives a single entry per CDR3 protein. The profile covers 55,000 to 85,000 distinct CDR3 sequences, with roughly 3.1% appearing a single time and around 5.5% taken by the ten largest. The sequencing input was PBMCs. Source of these receptors: a woman in her fifties or sixties with multiple sclerosis.

V and J are TRBV7-2 and TRBJ2-1; the D gene could be TRBD1 or TRBD2 (5 bases each). Per the germline V gene, CDR1 is SGHTA and CDR2 is FQGNSA. The CDR3 totals 12 residues. V lost 5 bases to trimming and J lost 11 bases, with 13 bases between them. The CDR3 nucleotides are TGTGCCAGCAGCATCTGGGGGACCCAGCAGTTCTTC. Residues: CASSIWGTQQFF.

The chain is built from TRBV15 and TRBJ1-5; the D gene is possibly TRBD1 (6 bases). Per the germline V gene, CDR1 is LNHNV and CDR2 is YYDKDF (reference sequence). The CDR3 runs to 17 residues. Trimming took 0 bases from V and 1 from J, leaving 13 bases between them. The CDR3 DNA reads as TGTGCCACCAGCAGAGATGGGGGCTGGGGAAGCAATCAGCCCCAGCATTTT. Protein: CATSRDGGWGSNQPQHF.

In its sample, this clonotype was seen many times. The CDR3 here is CSARIPVGTGWTGELFF. The CDR3 bases are TGCAGTGCTAGAATCCCTGTCGGGACAGGGTGGACCGGGGAGCTGTTTTTT. V is TRBV20-1 and J is TRBJ2-2; 9 bases match TRBD1. The V gene's germline CDR1 is DFQATT and CDR2 SNEGSKA (reference sequence). Germline trimming cut 2 bases from V and 5 bases from J; bases unmatched to any gene: 12. The CDR3 has 17 residues.

This clonotype was observed at least ten times. The chain carries TRBV5-1 and TRBJ2-1, with 9 positions matching TRBD2. Germline lookup yields CDR1 SGHRS and CDR2 YFSETQ. This CDR3 has 14 amino acids. V shed 0 bases and J 7 bases; nucleotides not matched to a gene: 2. The CDR3 DNA follows: TGCGCCAGCAGCTTGGCTAGCGGGGTGAATGAGCAGTTCTTC. It is translated as CASSLASGVNEQFF.

This clonotype turned up a few times. A read error may be the cause here, since a much bigger clone is one base away. The chain employs TRBV20-1 and TRBJ2-1; D is uncertain. CDR1 is DFQATT and CDR2 is SNEGSKA in the germline V gene (reference sequence). This CDR3 contains 13 residues. Between the trimmed V and J ends, which lost 6 bases and 3 bases, there was a span of 12 bases. CDR3 loop: CSALGRNYNEQFF. DNA of the CDR3: TGCAGTGCCCTAGGCCGGAACTACAATGAGCAGTTCTTC.

The table lists this clonotype with many counts. The V and J genes are TRBV7-9 and TRBJ2-1; a possible D gene is TRBD1 (5 bases). Deletions cut 1 base from V and 9 bases from J, with 7 bases between. Germline V lookup: CDR1 SEHNR, CDR2 FQNEAQ (reference sequence). The CDR3 runs to 12 residues. The CDR3: CASSLGGIEQFF. CDR3 DNA: TGTGCCAGCAGCTTAGGGGGCATTGAGCAGTTCTTC.

This clonotype appeared many times. The rearrangement links TRBV29-1 to TRBJ2-2; D ambiguous. The V end was cut by 4 bases, the J end by 5 bases, with 8 bases between. Germline V gene sequence: CDR1 SQVTM, CDR2 ANQGSEA. This CDR3 spans 12 amino acids. In nucleotides, the CDR3 is TGCAGCGTTGTGAGTTGGACCGGGGAGCTGTTTTTT. Protein: CSVVSWTGELFF.

This clonotype was seen ten or more times. At one of its ends the junction is not consistent with the germline gene, which may arise from a read error. V gene TRBV20-1 combines with J gene TRBJ2-3, with D possibly being TRBD2 (5 bases). CDR1 is DFQATT and CDR2 is SNEGSKA in the germline V gene (reference sequence). The CDR3 length is 14 residues. CDR3 bases: TGCAGTCCTAGGGCGGGCCTCGAGTGGAATACGCAGTATTTT. This codes for CSPRAGLEWNTQYF.

This clonotype was seen at least ten times. The chain links TRBV5-1 to TRBJ2-1, with TRBD2 matching over 7 bases. The J segment lost 4 bases and the V segment lost 6 bases, leaving 7 bases of the junction unmatched. CDR3 length: 14 residues. Germline lookup yields CDR1 SGHRS and CDR2 YFSETQ. The CDR3 loop reads CASTREMGYNEQFF. CDR3 nucleotides: TGCGCCAGCACGCGGGAGATGGGATACAATGAGCAGTTCTTC.

This clonotype was seen at least ten times. This chain links TRBV5-1 with TRBJ2-1, with 14 bases lining up with TRBD2. Germline CDR1 reads SGHRS; CDR2 reads YFSETQ. The ends lost 4 bases at V and 10 bases at J; junction bases unmatched: 7. This CDR3 has 15 residues. CDR3: CASSTGLAGAGEQFF. The DNA for the CDR3 is TGCGCCAGCAGCACGGGACTAGCGGGAGCAGGGGAGCAGTTCTTC.

Many counts were recorded for this clonotype. This chain connects TRBV12-3 or TRBV12-4 to TRBJ2-3; D could derive from TRBD1 or TRBD2 (5 bases each). The V end lost 1 base, the J end lost 6 bases, and 17 bases lay between the germline ends. There are 16 residues in the CDR3. The CDR3 DNA reads as TGTGCCAGCAGTTTAGGTGGGACGACCTATTCTGATACGCAGTATTTT. This translates into CASSLGGTTYSDTQYF.

This clonotype was counted many times. This chain links TRBV28 with TRBJ1-2; TRBD1 is a possible D gene (6 bases). The CDR3 spans 15 residues. Trimming removed 6 bases from V and 8 bases from J, with 22 bases in between. Germline-derived CDR1 and CDR2 are MDHEN and SYDVKM. CDR3 loop: CASRRGGGLVGGYTF. In DNA, the CDR3 is TGTGCCAGCAGGCGCGGGGGGGGCTTGGTCGGAGGCTACACCTTC.

This clonotype was found many times. The V and J genes are TRBV7-6 and TRBJ2-5, with D possibly TRBD2 on 6 matching bases. Looked up from germline, CDR1 is SGHVS and CDR2 is FNYEAQ. The V end lost 4 bases, the J end lost 5 bases, and 14 bases lay between the germline ends. CDR3 length: 14 amino acids. The CDR3 is CASSSGVTGETQYF. The CDR3 nucleotides read TGTGCCAGCAGCTCGGGGGTGACCGGTGAGACCCAGTACTTC.

This clonotype was recorded at least ten times. The chain employs TRBV7-9 and TRBJ2-3; D not resolved. Germline V gene data show CDR1 as SEHNR and CDR2 as FQNEAQ (reference sequence). Trimming left V 2 bases short and J 0 bases short, with 12 bases between. The CDR3 extends over 16 amino acids. The CDR3 bases are TGTGCCAGCAGCTTACGACTGCCCAGGAGCACAGATACGCAGTATTTT. It specifies CASSLRLPRSTDTQYF.

Ten or more counts support this clonotype. This sequence joins TRBV12-3 or TRBV12-4 and TRBJ2-5, with 8 bases aligning to TRBD1. CDR3 size: 16 residues. V trimming: 4 bases; J trimming: 3 bases; junction bases outside the gene matches: 10. The CDR3 sequence: CASSSHGGQGKETQYF. CDR3 bases: TGTGCCAGCAGTTCACACGGCGGACAGGGAAAAGAGACCCAGTACTTC.

In this sample, this clonotype turned up many times. The chain recombines TRBV10-2 with TRBJ2-6; TRBD2 aligns across 9 bases. CDR1 WSHSY and CDR2 SAAADI come from the germline V gene. J lost 0 bases, V lost 6 bases, and 3 bases had no gene match. The CDR3 consists of 16 residues. In nucleotides, the CDR3 is TGCGCCAGCAGGGATAGCGGGAGCTCTGGGGCCAACGTCCTGACTTTC. It codes for CASRDSGSSGANVLTF.

This clonotype was detected ten times or more. V and J are TRBV6-6 and TRBJ1-3; a possible D gene is TRBD1 (5 bases). The V end was cut by 0 bases, the J end by 0 bases, with 15 bases between. The CDR3 sequence is 18 residues long. Germline CDR1 and CDR2: MNHNY and SVGAGI (reference sequence). DNA of the CDR3: TGTGCCAGCAGTTACTCGAATCAGGGACGATCCTCTGGAAACACCATATATTTT. As protein: CASSYSNQGRSSGNTIYF.

This clonotype appeared many times. The chain combines TRBV9 with TRBJ2-3; TRBD2 matches at 8 bases. The CDR3 runs 14 residues. CDR1 SGDLS and CDR2 YYNGEE come from the germline V gene. The V segment lost 5 bases and the J segment 0 bases; nucleotides outside the gene matches: 2. CDR3 nucleotides: TGTGCCAGCAGAGCGGGGGCTAGCACAGATACGCAGTATTTT. It codes for CASRAGASTDTQYF.

This clonotype was counted many times. The chain employs TRBV5-1 and TRBJ2-3; D may be TRBD1 (5 bases). The V gene lost 7 bases and the J gene lost 2 bases, with 14 bases spanning the gap. The CDR3 totals 14 residues. Germline lookup yields CDR1 SGHRS and CDR2 YFSETQ. The CDR3 loop is CASFIWGNTDTQYF. The CDR3 nucleotides are TGCGCCAGCTTCATCTGGGGCAACACAGATACGCAGTATTTT.

Of note for this clonotype: A read error is likely, as this CDR3 ends without the conserved phenylalanine or tryptophan. V is TRBV20-1 and J is TRBJ2-2; D is unresolved. V lost 1 base and J lost 0, with 9 bases in between. CDR1 is DFQATT, CDR2 SNEGSKA, per germline (reference sequence). CDR3 length: 15 residues. Here the CDR3 DNA reads TGCAGTGCTAGAGTCGGGTATCCGAACACCGGGGAGCTGTTTAAT. Its translation is CSARVGYPNTGELFN.

This clonotype has a count of ten or more. The J gene is TRBJ2-3, the V gene TRBV7-2; 7 positions match TRBD1. The CDR3 runs to 15 residues. CDR1 and CDR2 from the germline V gene are SGHTA and FQGNSA. V lost 3 bases to trimming and J lost 1 base; unmatched junction nucleotides: 4. The CDR3 here is CASSLGTVRTDTQYF. For the CDR3, the DNA is TGTGCCAGCAGCTTGGGGACAGTCCGCACAGATACGCAGTATTTT. Based on the CDR3 plus reference TRBV7-2 and TRBJ2-3, the full variable domain is GAGVSQSPSNKVTEKGKDVELRCDPISGHTALYWYRQSLGQGLEFLIYFQGNSAPDKSGLPSDRFSAERTGGSVSTLTIQRTQQEDSAVYLCASSLGTVRTDTQYFGPGTRLTVL.

This clonotype was observed at least ten times. V and J are TRBV7-2 and TRBJ2-1; 10 bases line up with TRBD2. V gave up 5 bases and J gave up 7 bases; unmatched junction bases: 11. From germline, CDR1 is SGHTA and CDR2 FQGNSA. This CDR3 region has 16 residues. In DNA, the CDR3 is TGTGCCAGCAGCCTCCAAGCGGGGGGGCCAGGGAATGAGCAGTTCTTC. Protein product: CASSLQAGGPGNEQFF.

This clonotype came up many times. CDR3 amino acids: CSATPGTSGSFAYEQYF. The CDR3, as DNA: TGCAGTGCTACACCCGGGACTAGCGGGAGTTTTGCCTACGAGCAGTACTTC. The chain combines TRBV20-1 with TRBJ2-7, with 14 bases identical to TRBD2. The V and J ends lost 4 bases and 2 bases, in that order; junction bases with no gene match: 10. Germline V gene data show CDR1 as DFQATT and CDR2 as SNEGSKA (reference sequence). This CDR3 has 17 residues.

This clonotype was seen ten or more times. The chain links TRBV5-1 to TRBJ1-4; no firm D call. The germline gives CDR1 SGHRS, CDR2 YFSETQ. With 4 bases removed from V and 7 bases from J, the gap between germline ends came to 17 bases. This CDR3 has 15 residues. The CDR3 nucleotides read TGCGCCAGCAGCCTAGACCGTCGGGGAAGTGAAAAACTGTTTTTT. Amino acid sequence: CASSLDRRGSEKLFF.

This clonotype was seen repeatedly, ten times or more. The CDR3 DNA sequence: TGTGCCAGCAGGAAAGACAGTTCGAACACCGGGGAGCTGTTTTTT. Its translation is CASRKDSSNTGELFF. The chain couples TRBV2 to TRBJ2-2; tentative D call: TRBD1 (5 bases). The germline gives CDR1 SNHLY, CDR2 FYNNEI. The CDR3 is made up of 15 amino acids. Trimming stripped 6 bases from V and 0 bases from J, with 11 bases between.

In DNA form, the CDR3 reads TGCGCCAGCAGCCAAGATCGTTCCCCCGGGACGTCGGGTGGTGGTGAGCAGTTCTTC. This sequence encodes CASSQDRSPGTSGGGEQFF. This chain links TRBV4-3 with TRBJ2-1, with D perhaps TRBD1 or TRBD2 (5 bases each). The V end lost 0 bases, the J end lost 9 bases, and 27 bases lay between the germline ends. The CDR3 consists of 19 residues. CDR1 and CDR2 from the germline V gene are LGHNA and YSLEER.

This clonotype was seen a single time. The rearrangement uses TRBV25-1 and TRBJ2-7; D is possibly TRBD2 (6 bases). Germline values: CDR1 MGHDK, CDR2 SYGVNS. V lost 8 bases and J lost 5, with 19 bases in between. The CDR3 has 14 residues. CDR3 sequence: CASSPWEERDEQYF. In DNA, the CDR3 is TGTGCCAGCTCCCCCTGGGAGGAAAGGGACGAGCAGTACTTC.

This clonotype came up many times. The chain carries TRBV18 and TRBJ1-1, with D perhaps matching TRBD1 (6 bases). V lost 2 bases to trimming and J lost 4 bases, with 8 bases between them. CDR1 and CDR2 from the germline V gene are KGHSH and LQKENI. The CDR3 sequence is 13 residues long. The CDR3 loop reads CASSPTGTTEAFF. The CDR3 nucleotides are TGTGCCAGCTCACCAACAGGGACCACTGAAGCTTTCTTT.

This clonotype has at least ten counts. This chain joins TRBV20-1 and TRBJ2-3; 12 nucleotides line up with TRBD2. The CDR3 sequence is 15 residues long. The V gene's germline CDR1 is DFQATT and CDR2 SNEGSKA (reference sequence). With V trimmed by 4 bases and J by 3 bases, 5 bases remained unmatched. This CDR3 reads CSANPGTSGTDTQYF. CDR3 sequence (DNA): TGCAGTGCTAATCCCGGGACTAGCGGGACAGATACGCAGTATTTT.